There are many counts of the clone carrying this T cell receptor (beta chain). Its target is not known. The sample's time point: patch test 1, 2 weeks after DPC sensitization. Treatment denoted: therapeutic diphenylcyclopropenone sensitization with weekly scalp DPC. The data belong to a study of human T cells and chemical hapten exposure. Study details: The use of 2% DPC on about 2 cm by about 2 cm of upper inner arm skin constituted sensitization. The study patch tested 0.01% DPC on the upper back and read results at 6 days.

In the authors' workflow: Ranging from roughly 23,224 to 700,000, TCR counts per sample had a median value of roughly 96,000. TCRdb passed the RACE reads through MiXCR, listing each CDR3 protein once. TCRdb's processing, not the authors', yielded these V and J calls. The sample carries about 340,000 distinct CDR3 sequences, around 6.9% recorded once. Points from the study as a whole: There was a positive correlation between PT1 expanded TCR counts and patch test score.

Germline V gene sequence: CDR1 MNHNY, CDR2 SVGAGI (reference sequence). The V end was cut by 6 bases, the J end by 5 bases, with 18 bases between. This CDR3 spans 15 amino acids. The TCR originated in a young woman with alopecia areata. Some clones in this sample may be carry-over from other donors' samples. This chain joins TRBV6-6 and TRBJ2-3; TRBD2 is a possible D gene (7 bases). The specimen comprised whole blood, sampled in connection with sensitization to the hapten diphenylcyclopropenone (DPC). The CDR3 nucleotides read TGTGCCAGCAGCCCCGAGAGGGGGGGGGGAGATACGCAGTATTTT. It yields the protein CASSPERGGGDTQYF.